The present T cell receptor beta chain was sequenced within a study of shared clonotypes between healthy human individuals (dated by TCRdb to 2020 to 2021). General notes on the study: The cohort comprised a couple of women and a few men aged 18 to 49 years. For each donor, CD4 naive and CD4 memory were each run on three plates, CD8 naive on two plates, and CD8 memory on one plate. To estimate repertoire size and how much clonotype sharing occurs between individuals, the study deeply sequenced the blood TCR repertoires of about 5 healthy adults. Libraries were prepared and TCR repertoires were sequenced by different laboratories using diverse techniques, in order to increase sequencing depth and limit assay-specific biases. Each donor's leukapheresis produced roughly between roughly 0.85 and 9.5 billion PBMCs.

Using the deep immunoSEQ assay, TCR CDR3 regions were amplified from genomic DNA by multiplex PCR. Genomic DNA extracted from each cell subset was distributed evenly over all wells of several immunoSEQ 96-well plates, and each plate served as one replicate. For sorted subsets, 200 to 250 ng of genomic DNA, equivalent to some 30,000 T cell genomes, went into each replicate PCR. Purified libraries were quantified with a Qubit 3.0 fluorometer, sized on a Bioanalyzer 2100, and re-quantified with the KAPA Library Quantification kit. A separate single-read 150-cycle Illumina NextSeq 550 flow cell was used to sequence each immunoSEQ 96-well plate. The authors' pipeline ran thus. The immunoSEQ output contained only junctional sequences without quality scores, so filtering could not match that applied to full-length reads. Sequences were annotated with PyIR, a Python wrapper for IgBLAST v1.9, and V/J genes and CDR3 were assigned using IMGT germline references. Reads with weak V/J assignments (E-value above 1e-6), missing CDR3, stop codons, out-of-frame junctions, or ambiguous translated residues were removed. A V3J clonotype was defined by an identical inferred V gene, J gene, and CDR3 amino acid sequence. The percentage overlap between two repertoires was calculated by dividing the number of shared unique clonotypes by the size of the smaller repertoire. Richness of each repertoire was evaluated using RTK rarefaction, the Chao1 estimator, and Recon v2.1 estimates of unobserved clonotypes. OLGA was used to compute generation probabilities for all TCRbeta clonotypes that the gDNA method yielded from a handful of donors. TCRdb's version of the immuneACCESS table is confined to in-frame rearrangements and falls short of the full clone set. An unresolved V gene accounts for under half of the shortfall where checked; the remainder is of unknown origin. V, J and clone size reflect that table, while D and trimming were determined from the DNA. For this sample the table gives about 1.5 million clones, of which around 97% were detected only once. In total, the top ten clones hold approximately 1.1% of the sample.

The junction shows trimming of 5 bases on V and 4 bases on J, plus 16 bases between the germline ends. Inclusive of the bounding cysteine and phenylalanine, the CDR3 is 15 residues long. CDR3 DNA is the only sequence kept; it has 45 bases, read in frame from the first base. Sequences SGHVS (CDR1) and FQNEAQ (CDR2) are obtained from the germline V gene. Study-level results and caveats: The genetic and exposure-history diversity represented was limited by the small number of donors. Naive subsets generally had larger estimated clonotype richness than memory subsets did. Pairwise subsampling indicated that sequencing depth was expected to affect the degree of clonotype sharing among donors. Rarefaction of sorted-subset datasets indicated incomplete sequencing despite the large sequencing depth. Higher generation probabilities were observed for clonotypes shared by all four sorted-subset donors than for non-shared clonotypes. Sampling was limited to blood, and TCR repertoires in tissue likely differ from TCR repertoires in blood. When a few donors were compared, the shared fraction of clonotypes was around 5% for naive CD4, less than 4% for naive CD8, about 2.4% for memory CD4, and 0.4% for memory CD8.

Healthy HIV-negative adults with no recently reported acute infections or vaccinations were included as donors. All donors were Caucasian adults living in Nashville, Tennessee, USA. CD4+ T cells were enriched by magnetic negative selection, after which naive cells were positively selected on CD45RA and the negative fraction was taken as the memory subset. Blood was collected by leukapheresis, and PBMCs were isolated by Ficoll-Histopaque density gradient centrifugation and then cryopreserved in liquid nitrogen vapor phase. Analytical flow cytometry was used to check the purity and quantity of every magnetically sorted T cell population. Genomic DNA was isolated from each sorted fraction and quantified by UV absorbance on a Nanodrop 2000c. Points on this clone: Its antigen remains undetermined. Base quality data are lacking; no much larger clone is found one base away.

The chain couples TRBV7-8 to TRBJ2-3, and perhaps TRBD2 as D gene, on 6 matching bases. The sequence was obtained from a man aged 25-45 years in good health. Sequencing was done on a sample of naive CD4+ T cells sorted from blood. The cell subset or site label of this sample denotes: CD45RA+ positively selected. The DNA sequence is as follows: TGTGCCAGCAGCCAGACTAGTGTAGTGGCAGATACGCAGTATTTT. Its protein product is CASSQTSVVADTQYF.